This is a list of T cell receptor beta chains from one sample in a study of blood T cell repertoires in COVID-19. Some clones are missing from TCRdb's copy, which holds only in-frame ones; the method was immunoSEQ multiplex PCR. The top ten hold 14% of the sample, which has approximately 61,000 clones, more than 75% seen once. Sequenced input: peripheral blood. The receptors originated from a human donor in a cohort sampled during active COVID-19. CDR3s include the opening cysteine and the closing phenylalanine or tryptophan. A D gene is named only where the DNA matches it firmly. Some rows have no size entry. The others give once, few or many, or a class for an expanded clone.

cdr3_nt,cdr3_aa,clone_size,d_call,j_call,v_call
TGTGCCAGCAGTAGGACAGAGACCAATTCACCCCTCCACTTT,CASSRTETNSPLHF,-,-,TRBJ1-6,TRBV27
TGTGCCAGCAGTTTGGGACAGGGGGCGCGCGAGCAGTACTTC,CASSLGQGAREQYF,-,TRBD1,TRBJ2-7,TRBV28
TGTGCCAGCAGCCAAGAACAGGTTAGCAATCAGCCCCAGCATTTT,CASSQEQVSNQPQHF,-,-,TRBJ1-5,TRBV4-2
TGTGCCAGCAGCTTAGGCGGGAAAGGGATCAATGAGCAGTTCTTC,CASSLGGKGINEQFF,-,-,TRBJ2-1,TRBV7-9
TGTGCCAGCAGCTTCCAACAGGGGCGGAATTCACCCCTCCACTTT,CASSFQQGRNSPLHF,-,TRBD1,TRBJ1-6,TRBV7-9
TGTGCCAGCAGTTTACAGGGTGCAAACTATGGCTACACCTTC,CASSLQGANYGYTF,-,-,TRBJ1-2,TRBV2
TGTGCCAGCAGCTTGATGAGGACAGGAAACACCATATATTTT,CASSLMRTGNTIYF,-,-,TRBJ1-3,TRBV5-8
TGTGCCAGCAGTCCTCGAGGGTTGAGCACTGAAGCTTTCTTT,CASSPRGLSTEAFF,once,-,TRBJ1-1,TRBV28
TGTGCCAGCAGCTTAACGGGAAGGAATGAGCAGTTCTTC,CASSLTGRNEQFF,few,-,TRBJ2-1,TRBV7-9
TGTGCCACCAGTGACCTCACAGGGGACACTGAAGCTTTCTTT,CATSDLTGDTEAFF,-,TRBD1,TRBJ1-1,TRBV24-1
TGTGCCAGCAGTTTTCCCGGGACAGCTTCACACTACGAGCAGTACTTC,CASSFPGTASHYEQYF,-,TRBD1,TRBJ2-7,TRBV28
TGTGCCAGCACCCGGACAGGGTCTCATAATTCACCCCTCCACTTT,CASTRTGSHNSPLHF,-,TRBD1,TRBJ1-6,TRBV2
TGTGCCAGCAGCTTCAAGGGGGAGACCCAGTACTTC,CASSFKGETQYF,once,-,TRBJ2-5,TRBV7-9
TGTGCCAGCAGTTTGAGGCCTGAAAAACTGTTTTTT,CASSLRPEKLFF,-,-,TRBJ1-4,TRBV28
TGCGCCAGCAGCCAGGTTACACAGGGGGCCACTGAAGCTTTCTTT,CASSQVTQGATEAFF,-,TRBD1,TRBJ1-1,TRBV4-1
TGTGCCAGCAGTCCTGGACAGGTGAACACCGGGGAGCTGTTTTTT,CASSPGQVNTGELFF,-,TRBD1,TRBJ2-2,TRBV27
TGTGCCACCAGTGACCGCGATCCCTACGAGCAGTACTTC,CATSDRDPYEQYF,-,-,TRBJ2-7,TRBV24-1
TGTGCCAGCAGCCGGGACAGGCTGAATTCACCCCTCCACTTT,CASSRDRLNSPLHF,few,TRBD1,TRBJ1-6,TRBV14
TGTGCCAGCAGTTCGGACAGGGGGCACGAGCAGTACTTC,CASSSDRGHEQYF,-,TRBD1,TRBJ2-7,TRBV6-6
TGTGCCAGCTCACGGGACAGGGCTGGAAACACCATATATTTT,CASSRDRAGNTIYF,few,TRBD1,TRBJ1-3,TRBV18
TGTGCCAGTAGTATGGTTCCAGGGGGCAATCAGCCCCAGCATTTT,CASSMVPGGNQPQHF,-,-,TRBJ1-5,TRBV19
TGTGCCAGCACTAAAGTCTTGGGACTTACAGAGACCCAGTACTTC,CASTKVLGLTETQYF,-,-,TRBJ2-5,TRBV6-5
TGTGCCAGCAGCGGTACAGGGGACAGCACAGATACGCAGTATTTT,CASSGTGDSTDTQYF,once,TRBD1,TRBJ2-3,TRBV27
TGTGCCAGCAGTTTGACTGTAACAGATACGCAGTATTTT,CASSLTVTDTQYF,once,-,TRBJ2-3,TRBV12-3/TRBV12-4
TGTGCCAGCAGTTTGACGGGGTGGGGTCAGCCCCAGCATTTT,CASSLTGWGQPQHF,few,-,TRBJ1-5,TRBV28
TGTGCCAGCAGTCCCTTCTCTAGCGGGAGATCCTACGAGCAGTACTTC,CASSPFSSGRSYEQYF,-,TRBD2,TRBJ2-7,TRBV2
TGTGCCGCAGGGGCGCCAAGGACTGGTTACGGCTACACCTTC,CAAGAPRTGYGYTF,-,-,TRBJ1-2,TRBV7-2
TGTGCCAGCAGCTTGGCCCCGGGCGGGAGTGGAGATACGCAGTATTTT,CASSLAPGGSGDTQYF,-,TRBD2,TRBJ2-3,TRBV5-5
TGTGCCTGGAGTCGTGGGACTTTTAGCTCCTACAATGAGCAGTTCTTC,CAWSRGTFSSYNEQFF,-,-,TRBJ2-1,TRBV30